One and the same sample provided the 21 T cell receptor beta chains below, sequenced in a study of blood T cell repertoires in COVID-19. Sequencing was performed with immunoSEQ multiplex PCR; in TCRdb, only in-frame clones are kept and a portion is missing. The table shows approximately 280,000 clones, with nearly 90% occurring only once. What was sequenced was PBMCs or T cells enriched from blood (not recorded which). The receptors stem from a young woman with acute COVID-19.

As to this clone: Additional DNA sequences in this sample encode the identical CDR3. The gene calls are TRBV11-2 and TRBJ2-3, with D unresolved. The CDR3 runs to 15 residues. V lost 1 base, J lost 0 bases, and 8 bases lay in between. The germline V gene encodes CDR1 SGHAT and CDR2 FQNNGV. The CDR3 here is CASSLAVLSTDTQYF. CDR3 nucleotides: TGTGCCAGCAGCTTAGCGGTCCTTAGCACAGATACGCAGTATTTT.

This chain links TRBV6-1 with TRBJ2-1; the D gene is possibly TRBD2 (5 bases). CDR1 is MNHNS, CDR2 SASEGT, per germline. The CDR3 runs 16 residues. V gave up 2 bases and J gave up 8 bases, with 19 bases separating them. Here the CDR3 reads CASSEWNLARRDEQFF. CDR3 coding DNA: TGTGCCAGCAGTGAATGGAACCTAGCTAGACGCGATGAGCAGTTCTTC.

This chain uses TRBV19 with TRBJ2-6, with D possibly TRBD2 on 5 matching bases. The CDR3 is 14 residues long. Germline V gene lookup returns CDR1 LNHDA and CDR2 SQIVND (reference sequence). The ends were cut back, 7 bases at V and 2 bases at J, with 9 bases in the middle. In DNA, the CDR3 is TGTGCCAGTACCGGGAATCCTGGGGCCAACGTCCTGACTTTC. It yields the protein CASTGNPGANVLTF.

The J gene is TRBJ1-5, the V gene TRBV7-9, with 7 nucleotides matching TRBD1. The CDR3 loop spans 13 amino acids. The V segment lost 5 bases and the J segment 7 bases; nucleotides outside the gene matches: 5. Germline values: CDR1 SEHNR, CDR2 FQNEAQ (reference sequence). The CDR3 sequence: CASSRQGGQPQHF. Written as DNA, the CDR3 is TGTGCCAGCAGCAGACAGGGAGGCCAGCCCCAGCATTTT.

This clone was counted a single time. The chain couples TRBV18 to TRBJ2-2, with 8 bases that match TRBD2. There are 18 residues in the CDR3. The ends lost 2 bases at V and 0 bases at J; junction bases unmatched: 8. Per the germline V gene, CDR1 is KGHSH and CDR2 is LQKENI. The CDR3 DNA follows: TGTGCCAGCTCACCAGTAATAATAGCGGGATCGAACACCGGGGAGCTGTTTTTT. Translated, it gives CASSPVIIAGSNTGELFF.

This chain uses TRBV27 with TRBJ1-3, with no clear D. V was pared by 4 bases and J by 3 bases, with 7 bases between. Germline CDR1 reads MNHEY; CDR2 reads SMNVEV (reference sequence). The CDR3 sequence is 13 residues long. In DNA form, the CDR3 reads TGTGCCAGCAGTTCTCTCGTTGGAAACACCATATATTTT. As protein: CASSSLVGNTIYF.

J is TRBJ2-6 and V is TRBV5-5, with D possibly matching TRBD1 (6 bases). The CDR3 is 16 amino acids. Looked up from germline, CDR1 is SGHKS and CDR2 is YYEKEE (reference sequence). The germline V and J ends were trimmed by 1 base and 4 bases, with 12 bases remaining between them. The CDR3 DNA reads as TGTGCCAGCAGCTTGAACAGGGCGACCGGGGCCAACGTCCTGACTTTC. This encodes CASSLNRATGANVLTF.

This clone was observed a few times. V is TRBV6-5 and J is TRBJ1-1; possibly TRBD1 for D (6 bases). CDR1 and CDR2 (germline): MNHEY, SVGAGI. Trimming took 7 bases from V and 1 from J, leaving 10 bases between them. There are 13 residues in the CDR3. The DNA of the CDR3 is TGTGCCAGCACCAAGGACAGGAACACTGAAGCTTTCTTT. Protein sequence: CASTKDRNTEAFF.

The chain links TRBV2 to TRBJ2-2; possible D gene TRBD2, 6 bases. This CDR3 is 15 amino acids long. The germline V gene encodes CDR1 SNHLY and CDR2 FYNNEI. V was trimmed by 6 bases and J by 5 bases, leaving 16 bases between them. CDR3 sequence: CASRTSQSPTGELFF. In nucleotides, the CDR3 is TGTGCCAGCAGAACTAGCCAGTCCCCAACCGGGGAGCTGTTTTTT.

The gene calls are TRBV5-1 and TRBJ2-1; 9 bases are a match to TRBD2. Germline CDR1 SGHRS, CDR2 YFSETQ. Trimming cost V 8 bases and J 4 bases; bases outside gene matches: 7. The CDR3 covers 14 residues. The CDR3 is CASRPTSGYNEQFF. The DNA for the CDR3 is TGCGCCAGTCGCCCGACTAGCGGTTACAATGAGCAGTTCTTC.

The CDR3 nucleotides are TGTGCCAGCAGTTTAGCTCCCCCTCACGAGCAGTACTTC. The encoded protein is CASSLAPPHEQYF. The V call is TRBV12-3 or TRBV12-4, the J call TRBJ2-7; D gene uncertain. The length of the CDR3 is 13 residues. Trimming removed 0 bases at V and 5 bases at J, with 8 bases between.

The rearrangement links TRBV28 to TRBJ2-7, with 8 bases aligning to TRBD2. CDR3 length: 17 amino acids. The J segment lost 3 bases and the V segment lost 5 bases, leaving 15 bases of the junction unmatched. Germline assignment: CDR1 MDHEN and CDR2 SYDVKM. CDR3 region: CASSPRRASGRYYEQYF. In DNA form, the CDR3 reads TGTGCCAGCAGTCCCCGCAGGGCTAGCGGGCGATACTACGAGCAGTACTTC.

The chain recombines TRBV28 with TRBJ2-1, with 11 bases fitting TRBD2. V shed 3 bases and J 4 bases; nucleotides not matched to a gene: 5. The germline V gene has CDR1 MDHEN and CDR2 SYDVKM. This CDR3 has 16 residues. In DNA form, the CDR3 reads TGTGCCAGCAGTTTTCTGACTAGCGGGATATACAATGAGCAGTTCTTC. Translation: CASSFLTSGIYNEQFF.

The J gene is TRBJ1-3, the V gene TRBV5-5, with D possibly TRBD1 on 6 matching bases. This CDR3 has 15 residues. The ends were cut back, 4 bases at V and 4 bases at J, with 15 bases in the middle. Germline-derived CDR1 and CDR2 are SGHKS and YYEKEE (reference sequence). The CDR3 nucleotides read TGTGCCAGCAGCCCCAGGACAGTAGGAGGAAACACCATATATTTT. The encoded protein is CASSPRTVGGNTIYF.

CDR3 sequence: CASRVGGVGVREKLFF. The DNA for the CDR3 is TGTGCCAGCAGAGTGGGGGGTGTAGGGGTTCGGGAAAAACTGTTTTTT. This chain uses TRBV28 with TRBJ1-4; D is possibly TRBD1 (5 bases). Germline-derived CDR1 and CDR2 are MDHEN and SYDVKM. The CDR3 runs 16 residues. V lost 6 bases to trimming and J lost 8 bases, with 22 bases between them. Full variable domain (missing parts from reference TRBV28 and TRBJ1-4): DVKVTQSSRYLVKRTGEKVFLECVQDMDHENMFWYRQDPGLGLRLIYFSYDVKMKEKGDIPEGYSVSREKKERFSLILESASTNQTSMYLCASRVGGVGVREKLFFGSGTQLSVL.

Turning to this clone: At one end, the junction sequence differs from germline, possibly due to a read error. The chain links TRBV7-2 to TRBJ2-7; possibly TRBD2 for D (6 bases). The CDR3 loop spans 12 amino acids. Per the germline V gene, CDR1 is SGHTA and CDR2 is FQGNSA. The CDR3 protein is CASSLASGSLTF. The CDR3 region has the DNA TGTGCCAGCAGCTTAGCTAGCGGCTCACTCACCTTC. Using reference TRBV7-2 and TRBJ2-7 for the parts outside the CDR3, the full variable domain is GAGVSQSPSNKVTEKGKDVELRCDPISGHTALYWYRQSLGQGLEFLIYFQGNSAPDKSGLPSDRFSAERTGGSVSTLTIQRTQQEDSAVYLCASSLASGSLTFGPGTRLTVT.

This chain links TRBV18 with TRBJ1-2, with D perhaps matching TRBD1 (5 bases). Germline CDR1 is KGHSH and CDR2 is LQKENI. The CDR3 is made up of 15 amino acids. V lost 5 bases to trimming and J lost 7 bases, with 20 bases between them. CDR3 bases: TGTGCCAGCTCAACGGGCCCGGGGCCGGGAGGTGGCTACACCTTC. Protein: CASSTGPGPGGGYTF.

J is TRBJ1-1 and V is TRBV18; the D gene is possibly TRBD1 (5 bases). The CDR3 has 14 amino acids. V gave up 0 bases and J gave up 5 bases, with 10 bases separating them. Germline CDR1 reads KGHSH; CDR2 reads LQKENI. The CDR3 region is CASSPPPGGTEAFF. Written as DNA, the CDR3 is TGTGCCAGCTCACCACCTCCCGGGGGGACTGAAGCTTTCTTT.

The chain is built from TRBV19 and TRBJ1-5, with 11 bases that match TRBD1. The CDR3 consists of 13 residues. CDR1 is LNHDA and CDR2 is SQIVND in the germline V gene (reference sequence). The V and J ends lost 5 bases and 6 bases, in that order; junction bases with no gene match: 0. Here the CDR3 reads CASSGTGGQPQHF. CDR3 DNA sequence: TGTGCCAGTAGTGGGACAGGGGGTCAGCCCCAGCATTTT. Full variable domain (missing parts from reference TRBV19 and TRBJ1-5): DGGITQSPKYLFRKEGQNVTLSCEQNLNHDAMYWYRQDPGQGLRLIYYSQIVNDFQKGDIAEGYSVSREKKESFPLTVTSAQKNPTAFYLCASSGTGGQPQHFGDGTRLSIL.

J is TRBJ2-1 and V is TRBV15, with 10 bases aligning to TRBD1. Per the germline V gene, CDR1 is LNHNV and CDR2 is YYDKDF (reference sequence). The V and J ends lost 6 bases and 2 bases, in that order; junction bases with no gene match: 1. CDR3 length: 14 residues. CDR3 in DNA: TGTGCCACCAGAGACAGGGGGCCCTACAATGAGCAGTTCTTC. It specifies CATRDRGPYNEQFF.

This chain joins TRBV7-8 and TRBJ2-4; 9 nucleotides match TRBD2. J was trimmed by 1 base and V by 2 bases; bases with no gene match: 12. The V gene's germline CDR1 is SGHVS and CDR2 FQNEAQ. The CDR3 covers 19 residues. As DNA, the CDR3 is TGTGCCAGCAGCTTACGGGCTAGCGGGAACTTAGGGGCCAAAAACATTCAGTACTTC. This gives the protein CASSLRASGNLGAKNIQYF.